This T cell receptor (beta chain) was profiled in a study of T-cell reconstitution after alpha-beta-depleted transplantation in children. The CDR3 length is 14 residues. Unmatched junction bases numbered 6, after V lost 6 bases and J lost 3 bases. Germline V gene sequence: CDR1 ENHRY, CDR2 SYGVKD. TCRbeta library construction was performed incorporating unique molecular identifiers. Each CDR3 protein is one row after TCRdb ran MiXCR on the PCR reads. The repertoire holds around 580,000 distinct CDR3 sequences, with roughly 30% as singletons. V gene TRBV10-3 combines with J gene TRBJ2-7; 9 bases match TRBD1. The origin of this receptor is a boy younger than two with Wiskott-Aldrich syndrome, due to receive a stem cell transplant. This specimen consisted of PBMCs, obtained before TCRalphabeta/CD19-depleted stem cell transplant. The CDR3 DNA sequence: TGTGCCATCAGAATACAGGGGGCAGGCTACGAGCAGTACTTC. Protein sequence: CAIRIQGAGYEQYF.